This TCR beta chain appears in the sequencing data of a study of cytomegalovirus exposure and HLA in healthy donors. Regarding the study as a whole: Among TCR sequences, most were rare, though some public TCRs appeared in many donors.

The CDR3 consists of 16 residues. J gave up 3 bases and V 5 bases, and 9 bases lay outside the gene matches. From germline, CDR1 is LNHDA and CDR2 SQIVND (reference sequence). Here immunoSEQ multiplex PCR was the method, and the copy in TCRdb shows in-frame clones only, minus some. The sample contains tens of thousands of clones, about 97% of which appear only once. A word on this clone: The antigen is undetermined.

The chain is built from TRBV19 and TRBJ1-5; 8 bases line up with TRBD1. The sequenced sample was PBMCs. This clonotype was obtained from a woman between 18 and 30 years old in good health and CMV-seropositive. The chain's CDR3 is CASSPETGAINQPQHF. CDR3 bases: TGTGCCAGTAGTCCCGAGACAGGGGCGATCAATCAGCCCCAGCATTTT.